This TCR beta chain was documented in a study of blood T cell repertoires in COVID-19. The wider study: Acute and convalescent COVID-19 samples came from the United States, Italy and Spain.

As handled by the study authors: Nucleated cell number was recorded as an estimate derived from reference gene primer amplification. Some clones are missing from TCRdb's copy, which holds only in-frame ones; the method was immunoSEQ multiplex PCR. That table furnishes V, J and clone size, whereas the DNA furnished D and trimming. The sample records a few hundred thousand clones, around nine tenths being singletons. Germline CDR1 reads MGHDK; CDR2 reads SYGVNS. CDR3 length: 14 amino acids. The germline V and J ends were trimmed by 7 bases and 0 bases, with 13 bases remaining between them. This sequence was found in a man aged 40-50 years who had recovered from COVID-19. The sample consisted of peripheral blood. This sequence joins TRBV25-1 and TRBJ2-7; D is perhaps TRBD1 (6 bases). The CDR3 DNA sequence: TGTGCCAGCACAGGGACACCCAGCTCCTACGAGCAGTACTTC. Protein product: CASTGTPSSYEQYF.